This TCR beta chain was sequenced during a study of metastatic and nonmetastatic thyroid tumors. Study-level findings and limits: The reported finding was significantly higher TCR beta diversity in malignant thyroid tumors relative to benign nodules, in blood and tumor.

TCRdb reassembled clones from the PCR reads with MiXCR. The repertoire holds around 40,000 clones, with about 18% as singletons. Every patient underwent thyroid surgery untreated. A word on this clone: Its antigen is undetermined.

This CDR3 has 14 residues. Trimming at V came to 5 bases and at J to 5 bases, leaving 7 bases not matched to a gene. Looked up from germline, CDR1 is SGHRS and CDR2 is YFSETQ. Material for sequencing was blood. The V and J genes are TRBV5-1 and TRBJ2-1, with 7 bases aligning to TRBD2. The sequence was collected from a male donor with papillary thyroid cancer or a benign thyroid nodule (not recorded which). Some clones in this sample may be carry-over from other donors' samples. CDR3 DNA sequence: TGCGCCAGCAGAGCCGGACTAGACCACAATGAGCAGTTCTTC. Translated: CASRAGLDHNEQFF.